Below are 13 T cell receptor beta chains sequenced from a single sample in a study of regulatory T cells in long-lasting Graves disease. Libraries of TCR beta came from iRepertoire HTBI primers plus Arm-PCR of CDR3 regions. TCRdb reprocessed the multiplex PCR reads with MiXCR, giving one entry per CDR3 protein. The sample lists 620,000 or so distinct CDR3 sequences; 16% were seen once. Time point noted: newly diagnosed GD, antithyroid drugs for less than 3 months. PBMC-extracted RNA yielded the TCR library. The same specimen was also included in a second study, on T cells in Graves' hyperthyroidism and ophthalmopathy.

The sample in question was peripheral blood mononuclear cells (PBMCs), obtained at new diagnosis, from a patient treated with antithyroid drugs. The receptor set was obtained from a woman in her twenties or thirties with Graves disease.

This clonotype was observed a handful of times. The V and J genes are TRBV24-1 and TRBJ2-1; 11 nucleotides match TRBD2. Per germline, CDR1 KGHDR and CDR2 SFDVKD. V gave up 4 bases and J gave up 4 bases; unmatched junction bases: 8. This CDR3 contains 17 residues. The CDR3 spells CATSEGLAGGAYNEQFF. Written as DNA, the CDR3 is TGTGCCACCAGTGAGGGCCTAGCGGGAGGCGCGTACAATGAGCAGTTCTTC.

This clonotype was detected a few times. The chain uses TRBV7-3 and TRBJ1-1; possibly TRBD1 for D (5 bases). Germline CDR1 SGHTA, CDR2 FQGTGA. The CDR3 extends over 15 amino acids. Trimming cost V 0 bases and J 4 bases, with 12 bases left between them. CDR3: CASSLTSLGTTEAFF. Here the CDR3 DNA reads TGTGCCAGCAGCTTAACCAGTCTGGGGACCACTGAAGCTTTCTTT.

This clonotype was detected many times. V usage is TRBV5-1 and J usage is TRBJ2-3, with 7 bases that match TRBD2. Trimming cost V 4 bases and J 4 bases; bases outside gene matches: 12. CDR1 is SGHRS and CDR2 is YFSETQ in the germline V gene. The CDR3 runs to 16 residues. This chain's CDR3 is CASSGQAGLIADTQYF. The CDR3 coding sequence is TGCGCCAGCAGCGGACAAGCGGGACTGATCGCAGATACGCAGTATTTT.

This clonotype was seen more than once but under ten times. The V and J genes are TRBV30 and TRBJ2-7; 8 nucleotides agree with TRBD1. The germline CDR1 and CDR2 sequences are GTSNPN and SVGIG (reference sequence). This CDR3 contains 12 residues. Trimming cost V 3 bases and J 6 bases; bases outside gene matches: 4. The CDR3 reads CAWRAGTGEQYF. The CDR3 bases are TGTGCCTGGAGGGCGGGGACAGGCGAGCAGTACTTC. Drawing the rest from reference TRBV30 and TRBJ2-7, the complete variable domain is SQTIHQWPATLVQPVGSPLSLECTVEGTSNPNLYWYRQAAGRGLQLLFYSVGIGQISSEVPQNLSASRPQDRQFILSSKKLLLSDSGFYLCAWRAGTGEQYFGPGTRLTVT.

This rearrangement joins TRBV20-1 to TRBJ2-1; TRBD1 is a possible D gene (6 bases). There are 15 residues in the CDR3. The V end lost 4 bases, the J end lost 2 bases, and 15 bases lay between the germline ends. CDR1 is DFQATT, CDR2 SNEGSKA, per germline (reference sequence). This chain's CDR3 is CSATFYGTPYNEQFF. CDR3 bases: TGCAGTGCTACGTTCTACGGGACACCCTACAATGAGCAGTTCTTC.

In regard to this clonotype: It is likely a read error, because the conserved phenylalanine at the end of the CDR3 is missing. The genes are TRBV5-6 and TRBJ1-1; possible D gene TRBD1, 5 bases. Between the trimmed V and J ends, which lost 2 bases and 5 bases, there was a span of 16 bases. The CDR3 totals 15 residues. The germline V gene has CDR1 SGHDT and CDR2 YYEEEE. The CDR3 DNA is TGTGCCAGCAGCTTTGCGACAGAGGTAGGGACTGAAGCTTTCTCT. Its translation is CASSFATEVGTEAFS.

In this sample, this clonotype turned up many times. V is TRBV29-1 and J is TRBJ2-5, with TRBD1 matching 11 bases. The CDR3 is 14 amino acids. Germline CDR1 is SQVTM and CDR2 is ANQGSEA. Trimming removed 4 bases from V and 6 bases from J; junction bases left unmatched: 7. Here the CDR3 DNA reads TGCAGCGTTGGGACAGGGGGCGGTGTAAAGACCCAGTACTTC. This encodes CSVGTGGGVKTQYF.

Details on this clonotype: A much larger clone lies one base from this, so it may be a read error. The chain carries TRBV20-1 and TRBJ2-7, with D uncertain. The CDR3 covers 12 residues. Germline CDR1 is DFQATT and CDR2 is SNEGSKA (reference sequence). The CDR3 bases are TGCAGTGCTACGAGCGAGTCATACGAGCAGTGCTTC. It encodes CSATSESYEQCF.

This clonotype was picked up many times. The chain employs TRBV28 and TRBJ1-5; 8 nucleotides match TRBD1. This CDR3 has 14 amino acids. The germline V gene encodes CDR1 MDHEN and CDR2 SYDVKM. V was clipped by 5 bases and J by 1 base; unmatched bases: 1. The chain's CDR3 is CASSRTGSNQPQHF. CDR3 nucleotide sequence: TGTGCCAGCAGTCGGACAGGGAGCAATCAGCCCCAGCATTTT. Using reference TRBV28 and TRBJ1-5 for the parts outside the CDR3, the full variable domain is DVKVTQSSRYLVKRTGEKVFLECVQDMDHENMFWYRQDPGLGLRLIYFSYDVKMKEKGDIPEGYSVSREKKERFSLILESASTNQTSMYLCASSRTGSNQPQHFGDGTRLSIL.

This clonotype appeared many times. J is TRBJ2-1 and V is TRBV6-5; possible D gene TRBD1, 6 bases. Between the trimmed V and J ends, which lost 3 bases and 5 bases, there was a span of 11 bases. Per germline, CDR1 MNHEY and CDR2 SVGAGI. The CDR3 contains 14 residues. Here the CDR3 reads CASSYRGGHNEQFF. The CDR3 DNA reads as TGTGCCAGCAGTTATAGAGGGGGTCACAATGAGCAGTTCTTC.

The chain carries TRBV3-1 and TRBJ1-2, with D possibly TRBD1 on 6 matching bases. V shed 5 bases and J shed 0 bases, with 19 bases lying between them. The germline gives CDR1 LGHDT, CDR2 YNNKEL (reference sequence). The CDR3 has 17 amino acids. The CDR3 protein is CASSSRGRGKANYGYTF. DNA for the CDR3: TGTGCCAGCAGCTCCCGGGGCAGGGGAAAAGCTAACTATGGCTACACCTTC.

This clonotype was found a few times. The chain uses TRBV6-2 or TRBV6-3 and TRBJ2-7, with D possibly called TRBD1 or TRBD2 (5 bases each). The V end was cut by 7 bases, the J end by 1 base, with 17 bases between. The CDR3 has 15 residues. The germline V gene encodes CDR1 MNHEY and CDR2 SVGEGT. CDR3 sequence reads: CASTLGTFSSYEQYF. CDR3 bases: TGTGCCAGCACCCTGGGGACCTTCTCTTCCTACGAGCAGTACTTC.

This clonotype was counted many times. The chain combines TRBV28 with TRBJ2-1; perhaps TRBD1 as D (6 bases). Per germline, CDR1 MDHEN and CDR2 SYDVKM. Deletions cut 6 bases from V and 0 bases from J, with 6 bases between. The CDR3 has 13 residues. The CDR3 region is CASRDSSYNEQFF. CDR3 DNA sequence: TGTGCCAGCAGGGACAGCTCCTACAATGAGCAGTTCTTC.